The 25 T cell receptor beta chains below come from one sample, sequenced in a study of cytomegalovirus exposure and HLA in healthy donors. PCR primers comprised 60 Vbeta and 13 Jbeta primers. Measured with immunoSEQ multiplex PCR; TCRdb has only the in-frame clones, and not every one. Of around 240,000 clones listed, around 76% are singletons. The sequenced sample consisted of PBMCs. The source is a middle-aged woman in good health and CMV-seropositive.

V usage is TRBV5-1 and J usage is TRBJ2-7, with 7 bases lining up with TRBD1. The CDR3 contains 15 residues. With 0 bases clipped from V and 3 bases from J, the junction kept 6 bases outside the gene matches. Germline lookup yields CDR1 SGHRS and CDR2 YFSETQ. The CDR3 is CASSLAPGQIYEQYF. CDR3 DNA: TGCGCCAGCAGCTTGGCCCCGGGACAGATCTACGAGCAGTACTTC.

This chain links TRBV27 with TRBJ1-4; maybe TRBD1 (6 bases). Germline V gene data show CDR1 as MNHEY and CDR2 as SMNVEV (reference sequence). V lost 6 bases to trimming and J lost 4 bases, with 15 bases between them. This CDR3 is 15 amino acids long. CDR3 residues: CASRDPGDINEKLFF. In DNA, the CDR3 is TGTGCCAGCAGGGACCCAGGGGATATTAATGAAAAACTGTTTTTT. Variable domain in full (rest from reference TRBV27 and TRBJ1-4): EAQVTQNPRYLITVTGKKLTVTCSQNMNHEYMSWYRQDPGLGLRQIYYSMNVEVTDKGDVPEGYKVSRKEKRNFPLILESPSPNQTSLYFCASRDPGDINEKLFFGSGTQLSVL.

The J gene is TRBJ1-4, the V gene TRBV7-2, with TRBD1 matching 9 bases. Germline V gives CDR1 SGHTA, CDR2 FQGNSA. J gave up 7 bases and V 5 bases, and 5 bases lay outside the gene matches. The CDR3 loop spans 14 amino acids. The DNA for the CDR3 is TGTGCCAGCAGCGTACAGGGGGCGGGTGAAAAACTGTTTTTT. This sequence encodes CASSVQGAGEKLFF.

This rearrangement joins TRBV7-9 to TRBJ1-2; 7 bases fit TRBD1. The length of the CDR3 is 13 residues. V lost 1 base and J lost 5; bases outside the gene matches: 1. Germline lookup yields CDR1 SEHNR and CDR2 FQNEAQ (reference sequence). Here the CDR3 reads CASSLGDRYGYTF. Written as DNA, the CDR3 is TGTGCCAGCAGCTTAGGGGACAGATATGGCTACACCTTC.

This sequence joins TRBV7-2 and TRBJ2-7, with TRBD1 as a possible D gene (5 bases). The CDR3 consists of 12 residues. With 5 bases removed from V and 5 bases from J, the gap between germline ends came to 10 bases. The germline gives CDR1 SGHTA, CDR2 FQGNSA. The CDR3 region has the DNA TGTGCCAGCAGCCTAGACAGCCACGAGCAGTACTTC. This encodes CASSLDSHEQYF.

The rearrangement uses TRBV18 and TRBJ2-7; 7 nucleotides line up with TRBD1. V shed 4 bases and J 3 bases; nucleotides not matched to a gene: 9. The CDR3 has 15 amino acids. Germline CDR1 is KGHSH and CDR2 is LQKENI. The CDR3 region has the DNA TGTGCCAGCTCACTGGCCCGGGACAGTGTCTACGAGCAGTACTTC. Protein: CASSLARDSVYEQYF.

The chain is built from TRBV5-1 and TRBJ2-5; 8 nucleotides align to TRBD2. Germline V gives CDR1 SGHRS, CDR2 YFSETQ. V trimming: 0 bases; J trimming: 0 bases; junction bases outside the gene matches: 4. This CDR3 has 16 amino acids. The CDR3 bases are TGCGCCAGCAGCTTGGGTATTAGCGGGGACCAAGAGACCCAGTACTTC. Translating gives CASSLGISGDQETQYF.

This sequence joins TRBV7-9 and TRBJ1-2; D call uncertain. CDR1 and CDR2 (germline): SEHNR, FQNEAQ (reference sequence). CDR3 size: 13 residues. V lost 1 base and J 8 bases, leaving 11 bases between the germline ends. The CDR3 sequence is CASSLEAREGYTF. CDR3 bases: TGTGCCAGCAGCTTAGAGGCGAGGGAGGGCTACACCTTC.

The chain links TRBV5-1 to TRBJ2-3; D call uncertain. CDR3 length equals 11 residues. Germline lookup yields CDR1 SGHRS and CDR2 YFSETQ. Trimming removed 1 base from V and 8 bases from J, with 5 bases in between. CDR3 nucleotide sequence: TGCGCCAGCAGCTTGCCGGGTACGCAGTATTTT. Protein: CASSLPGTQYF. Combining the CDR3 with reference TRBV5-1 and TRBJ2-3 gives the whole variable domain KAGVTQTPRYLIKTRGQQVTLSCSPISGHRSVSWYQQTPGQGLQFLFEYFSETQRNKGNFPGRFSGRQFSNSRSEMNVSTLELGDSALYLCASSLPGTQYFGPGTRLTVL.

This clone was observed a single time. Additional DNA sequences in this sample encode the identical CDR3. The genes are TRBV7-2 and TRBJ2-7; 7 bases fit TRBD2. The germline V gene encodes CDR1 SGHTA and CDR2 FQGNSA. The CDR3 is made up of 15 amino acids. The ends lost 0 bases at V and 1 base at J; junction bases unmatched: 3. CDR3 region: CASSLAGGKSYEQYF. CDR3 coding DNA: TGTGCCAGCAGCTTAGCGGGAGGGAAATCCTACGAGCAGTACTTC. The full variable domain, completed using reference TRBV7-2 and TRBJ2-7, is GAGVSQSPSNKVTEKGKDVELRCDPISGHTALYWYRQSLGQGLEFLIYFQGNSAPDKSGLPSDRFSAERTGGSVSTLTIQRTQQEDSAVYLCASSLAGGKSYEQYFGPGTRLTVT.

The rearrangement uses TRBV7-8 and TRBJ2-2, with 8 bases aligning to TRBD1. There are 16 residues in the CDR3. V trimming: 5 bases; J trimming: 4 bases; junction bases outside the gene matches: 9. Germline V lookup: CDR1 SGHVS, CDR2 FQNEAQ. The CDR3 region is CASSPTNRGVTGELFF. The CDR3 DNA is TGTGCCAGCAGCCCCACGAACAGGGGGGTCACCGGGGAGCTGTTTTTT.

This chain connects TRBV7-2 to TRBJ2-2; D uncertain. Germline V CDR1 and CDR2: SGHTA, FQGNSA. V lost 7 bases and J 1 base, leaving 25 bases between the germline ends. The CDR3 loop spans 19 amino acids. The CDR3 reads CASTSKRDPLPGNTGELFF. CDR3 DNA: TGTGCCAGCACCTCGAAAAGAGACCCACTCCCGGGGAACACCGGGGAGCTGTTTTTT.

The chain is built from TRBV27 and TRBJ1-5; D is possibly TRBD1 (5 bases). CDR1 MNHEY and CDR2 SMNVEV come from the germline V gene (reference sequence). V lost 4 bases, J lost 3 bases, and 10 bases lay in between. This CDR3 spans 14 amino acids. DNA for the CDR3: TGTGCCAGCAGTTCGGGCAGGGACAATCAGCCCCAGCATTTT. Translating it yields CASSSGRDNQPQHF.

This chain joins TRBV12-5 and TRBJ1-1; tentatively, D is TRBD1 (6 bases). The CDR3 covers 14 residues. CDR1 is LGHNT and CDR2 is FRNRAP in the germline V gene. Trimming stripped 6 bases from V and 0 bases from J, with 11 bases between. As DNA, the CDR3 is TGTGCTAGTGGCCCAGGGGTTTTGAACACTGAAGCTTTCTTT. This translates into CASGPGVLNTEAFF.

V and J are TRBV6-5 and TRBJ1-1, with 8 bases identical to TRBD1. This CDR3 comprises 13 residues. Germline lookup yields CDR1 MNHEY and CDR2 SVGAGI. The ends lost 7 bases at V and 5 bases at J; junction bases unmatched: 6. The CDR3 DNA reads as TGTGCCAGCATCTCCGGACAGGGAACTGAAGCTTTCTTT. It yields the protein CASISGQGTEAFF.

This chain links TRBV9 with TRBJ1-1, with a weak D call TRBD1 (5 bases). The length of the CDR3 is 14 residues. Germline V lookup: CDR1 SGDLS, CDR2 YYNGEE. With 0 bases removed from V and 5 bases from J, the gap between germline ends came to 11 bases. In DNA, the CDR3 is TGTGCCAGCAGCGTAGATGGGGGGGGGACTGAAGCTTTCTTT. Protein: CASSVDGGGTEAFF.

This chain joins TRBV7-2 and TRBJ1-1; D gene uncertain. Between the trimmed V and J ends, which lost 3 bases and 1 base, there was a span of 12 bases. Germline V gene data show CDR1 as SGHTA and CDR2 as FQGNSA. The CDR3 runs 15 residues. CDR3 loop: CASSLQASANTEAFF. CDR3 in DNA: TGTGCCAGCAGCTTGCAGGCTTCTGCGAACACTGAAGCTTTCTTT.

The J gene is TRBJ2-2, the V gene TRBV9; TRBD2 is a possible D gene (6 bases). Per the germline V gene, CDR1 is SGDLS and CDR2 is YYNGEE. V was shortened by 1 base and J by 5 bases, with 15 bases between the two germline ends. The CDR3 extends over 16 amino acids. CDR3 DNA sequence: TGTGCCAGCAGCGTAACGGTTGGGGAGGTAACCGGGGAGCTGTTTTTT. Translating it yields CASSVTVGEVTGELFF.

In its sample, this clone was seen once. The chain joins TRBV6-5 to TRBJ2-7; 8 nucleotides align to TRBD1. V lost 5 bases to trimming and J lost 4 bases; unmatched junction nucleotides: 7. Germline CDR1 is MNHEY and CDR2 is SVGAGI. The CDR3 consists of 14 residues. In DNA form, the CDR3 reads TGTGCCAGCAGTGCCGCCGGGACAGGATACGAGCAGTACTTC. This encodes CASSAAGTGYEQYF.

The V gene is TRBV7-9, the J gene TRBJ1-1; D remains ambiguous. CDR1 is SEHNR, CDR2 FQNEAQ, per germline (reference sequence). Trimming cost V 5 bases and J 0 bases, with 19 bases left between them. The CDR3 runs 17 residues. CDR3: CASSPLGSADMNTEAFF. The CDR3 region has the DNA TGTGCCAGCAGCCCCCTCGGGAGCGCTGATATGAACACTGAAGCTTTCTTT.

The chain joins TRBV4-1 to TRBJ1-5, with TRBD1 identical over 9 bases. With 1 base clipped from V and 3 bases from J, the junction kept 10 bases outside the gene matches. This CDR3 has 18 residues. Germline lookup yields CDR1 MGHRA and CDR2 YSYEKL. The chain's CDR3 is CASSQGRPGTGNNQPQHF. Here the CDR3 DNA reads TGCGCCAGCAGCCAAGGCCGTCCCGGGACAGGGAACAATCAGCCCCAGCATTTT.

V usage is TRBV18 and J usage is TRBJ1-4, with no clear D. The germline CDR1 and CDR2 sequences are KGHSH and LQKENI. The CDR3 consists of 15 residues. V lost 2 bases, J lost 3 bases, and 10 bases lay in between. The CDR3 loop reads CASSPSGQPNEKLFF. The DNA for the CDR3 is TGTGCCAGCTCACCAAGCGGGCAACCTAATGAAAAACTGTTTTTT.

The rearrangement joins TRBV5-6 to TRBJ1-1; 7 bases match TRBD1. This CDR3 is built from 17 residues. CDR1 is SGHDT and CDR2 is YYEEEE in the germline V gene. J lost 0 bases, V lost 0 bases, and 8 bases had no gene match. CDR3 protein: CASSLETGSPMNTEAFF. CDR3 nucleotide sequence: TGTGCCAGCAGCTTGGAGACAGGGAGTCCCATGAACACTGAAGCTTTCTTT.

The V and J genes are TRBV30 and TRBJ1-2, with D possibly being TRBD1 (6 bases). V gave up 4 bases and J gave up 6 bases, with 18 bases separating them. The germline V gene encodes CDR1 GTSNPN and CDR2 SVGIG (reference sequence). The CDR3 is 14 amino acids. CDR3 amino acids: CAWMQGGGFNGYTF. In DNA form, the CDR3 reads TGTGCCTGGATGCAAGGGGGTGGCTTTAATGGCTACACCTTC.

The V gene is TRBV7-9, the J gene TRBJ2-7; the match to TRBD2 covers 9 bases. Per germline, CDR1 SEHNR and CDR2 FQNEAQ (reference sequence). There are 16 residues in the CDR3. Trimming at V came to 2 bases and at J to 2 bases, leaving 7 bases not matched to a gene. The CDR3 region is CASSLLASGATYEQYF. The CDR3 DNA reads TGTGCCAGCAGCTTACTTGCTAGCGGGGCCACCTACGAGCAGTACTTC.